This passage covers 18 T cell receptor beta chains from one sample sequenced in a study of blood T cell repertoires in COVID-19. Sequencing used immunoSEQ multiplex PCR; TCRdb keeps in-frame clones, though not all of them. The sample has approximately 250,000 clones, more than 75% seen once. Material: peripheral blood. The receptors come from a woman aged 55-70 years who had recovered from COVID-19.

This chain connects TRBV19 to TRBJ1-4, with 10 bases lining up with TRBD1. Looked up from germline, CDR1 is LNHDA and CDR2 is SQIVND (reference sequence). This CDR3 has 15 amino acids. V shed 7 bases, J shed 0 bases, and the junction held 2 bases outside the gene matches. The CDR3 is CASNGQGATNEKLFF. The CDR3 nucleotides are TGTGCCAGTAACGGACAGGGGGCAACTAATGAAAAACTGTTTTTT.

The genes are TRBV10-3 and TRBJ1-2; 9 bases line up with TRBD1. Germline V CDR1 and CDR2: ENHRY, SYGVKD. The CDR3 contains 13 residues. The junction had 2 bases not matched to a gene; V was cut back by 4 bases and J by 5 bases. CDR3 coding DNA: TGTGCCATCAGTGGGACAGGGGAGTATGGCTACACCTTC. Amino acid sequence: CAISGTGEYGYTF.

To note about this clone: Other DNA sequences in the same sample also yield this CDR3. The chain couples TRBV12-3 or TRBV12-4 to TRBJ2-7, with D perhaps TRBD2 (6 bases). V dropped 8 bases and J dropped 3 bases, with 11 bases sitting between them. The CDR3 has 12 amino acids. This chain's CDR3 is CASRRGGYEQYF. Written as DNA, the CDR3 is TGTGCCAGCCGGCGGGGAGGCTACGAGCAGTACTTC.

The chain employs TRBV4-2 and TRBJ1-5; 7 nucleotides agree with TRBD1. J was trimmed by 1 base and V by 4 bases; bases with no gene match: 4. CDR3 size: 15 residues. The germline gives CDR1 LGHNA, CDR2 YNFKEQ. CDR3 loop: CASSRNRGSNQPQHF. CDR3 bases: TGTGCCAGCAGCCGAAACAGGGGCAGCAATCAGCCCCAGCATTTT.

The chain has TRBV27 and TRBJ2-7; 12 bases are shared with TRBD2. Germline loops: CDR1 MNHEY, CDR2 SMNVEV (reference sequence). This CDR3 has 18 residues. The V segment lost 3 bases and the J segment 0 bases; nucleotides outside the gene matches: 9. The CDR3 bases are TGTGCCAGCAGTTTTTACGCTCTAGCGGGGGGGATCTCCTACGAGCAGTACTTC. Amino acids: CASSFYALAGGISYEQYF.

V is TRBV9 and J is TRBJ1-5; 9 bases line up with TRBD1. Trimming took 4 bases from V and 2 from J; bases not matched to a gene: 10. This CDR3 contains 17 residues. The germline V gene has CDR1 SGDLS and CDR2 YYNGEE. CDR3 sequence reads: CASSPRTGDCCNQPQHF. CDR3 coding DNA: TGTGCCAGCAGCCCTCGGACAGGGGATTGTTGCAATCAGCCCCAGCATTTT.

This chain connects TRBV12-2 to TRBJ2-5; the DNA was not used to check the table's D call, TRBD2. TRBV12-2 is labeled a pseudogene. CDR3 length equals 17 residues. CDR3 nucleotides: TGTGCAAGTCGCGCAAGACTAGCGGGGGGGCTGGGAGAGACCCAGTACTTC. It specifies CASRARLAGGLGETQYF.

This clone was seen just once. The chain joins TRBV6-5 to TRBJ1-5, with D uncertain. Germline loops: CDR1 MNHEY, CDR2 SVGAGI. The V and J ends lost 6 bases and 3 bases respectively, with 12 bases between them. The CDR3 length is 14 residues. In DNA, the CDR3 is TGTGCCAGCAGCCCCATCGGGTTCAATCAGCCCCAGCATTTT. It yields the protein CASSPIGFNQPQHF.

The CDR3 region is CASTRGGLGNEKLFF. For the CDR3, the DNA is TGTGCCAGCACTAGGGGGGGGCTCGGTAATGAAAAACTGTTTTTT. The chain is built from TRBV28 and TRBJ1-4; weak D call: TRBD1 (6 bases). This CDR3 has 15 residues. Trimming shortened V by 7 bases and J by 4 bases, and 16 bases separated the two germline ends. Germline V gene data show CDR1 as MDHEN and CDR2 as SYDVKM.

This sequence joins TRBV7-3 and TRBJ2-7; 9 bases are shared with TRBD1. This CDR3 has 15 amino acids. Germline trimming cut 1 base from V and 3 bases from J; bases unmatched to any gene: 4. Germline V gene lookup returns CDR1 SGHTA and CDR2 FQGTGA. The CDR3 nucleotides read TGTGCCAGCAGCTTAAGTGGGACAGGGAGCTACGAGCAGTACTTC. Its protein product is CASSLSGTGSYEQYF.

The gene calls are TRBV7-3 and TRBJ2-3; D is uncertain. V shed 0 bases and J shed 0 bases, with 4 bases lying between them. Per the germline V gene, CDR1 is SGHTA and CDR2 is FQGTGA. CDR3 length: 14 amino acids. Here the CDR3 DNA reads TGTGCCAGCAGCTTAACCCATAGCACAGATACGCAGTATTTT. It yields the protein CASSLTHSTDTQYF.

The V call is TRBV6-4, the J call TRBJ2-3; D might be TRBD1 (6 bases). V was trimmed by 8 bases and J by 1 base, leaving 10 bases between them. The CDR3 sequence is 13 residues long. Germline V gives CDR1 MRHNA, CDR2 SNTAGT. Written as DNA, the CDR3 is TGTGCCAGCGGGGGCCCCGGCACAGATACGCAGTATTTT. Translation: CASGGPGTDTQYF.

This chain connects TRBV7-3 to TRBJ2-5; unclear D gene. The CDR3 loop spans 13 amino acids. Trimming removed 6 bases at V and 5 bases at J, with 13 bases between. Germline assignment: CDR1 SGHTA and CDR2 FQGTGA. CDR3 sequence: CASSAEAGETQYF. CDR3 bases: TGTGCCAGCAGTGCTGAGGCCGGGGAGACCCAGTACTTC.

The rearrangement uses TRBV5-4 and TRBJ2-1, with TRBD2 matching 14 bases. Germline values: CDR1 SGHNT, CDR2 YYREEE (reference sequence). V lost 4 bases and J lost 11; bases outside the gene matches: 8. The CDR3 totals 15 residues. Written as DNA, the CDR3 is TGTGCCAGCAGCGGTGGACTAGCGGGGGGAATACAGCAGTTCTTC. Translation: CASSGGLAGGIQQFF.

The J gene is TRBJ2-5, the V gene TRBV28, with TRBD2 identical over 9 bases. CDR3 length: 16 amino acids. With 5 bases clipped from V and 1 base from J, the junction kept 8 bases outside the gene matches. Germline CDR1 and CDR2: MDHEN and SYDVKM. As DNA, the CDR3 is TGTGCCAGCAGTCCCCTGAGCGGGGGGATCCAAGAGACCCAGTACTTC. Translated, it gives CASSPLSGGIQETQYF. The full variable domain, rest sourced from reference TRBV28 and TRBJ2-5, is DVKVTQSSRYLVKRTGEKVFLECVQDMDHENMFWYRQDPGLGLRLIYFSYDVKMKEKGDIPEGYSVSREKKERFSLILESASTNQTSMYLCASSPLSGGIQETQYFGPGTRLLVL.

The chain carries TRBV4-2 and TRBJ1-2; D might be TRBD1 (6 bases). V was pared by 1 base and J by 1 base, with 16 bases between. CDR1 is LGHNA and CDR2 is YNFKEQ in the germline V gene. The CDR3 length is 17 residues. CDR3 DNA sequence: TGTGCCAGCAGCCAAGGGGTGGACAGACCCATTAACTATGGCTACACCTTC. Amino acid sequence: CASSQGVDRPINYGYTF.

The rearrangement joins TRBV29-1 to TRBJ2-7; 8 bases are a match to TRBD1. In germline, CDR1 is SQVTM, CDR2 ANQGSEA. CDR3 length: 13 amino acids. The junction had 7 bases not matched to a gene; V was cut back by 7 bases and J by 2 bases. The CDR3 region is CSGGQGGAYEQYF. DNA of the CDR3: TGCAGCGGTGGACAGGGTGGCGCCTACGAGCAGTACTTC.

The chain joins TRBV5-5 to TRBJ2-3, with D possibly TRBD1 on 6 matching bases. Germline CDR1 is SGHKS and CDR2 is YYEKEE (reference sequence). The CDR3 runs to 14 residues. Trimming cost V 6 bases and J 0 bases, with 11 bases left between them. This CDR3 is CASTQGPSTDTQYF. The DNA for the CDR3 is TGTGCCAGCACCCAGGGGCCGAGCACAGATACGCAGTATTTT.